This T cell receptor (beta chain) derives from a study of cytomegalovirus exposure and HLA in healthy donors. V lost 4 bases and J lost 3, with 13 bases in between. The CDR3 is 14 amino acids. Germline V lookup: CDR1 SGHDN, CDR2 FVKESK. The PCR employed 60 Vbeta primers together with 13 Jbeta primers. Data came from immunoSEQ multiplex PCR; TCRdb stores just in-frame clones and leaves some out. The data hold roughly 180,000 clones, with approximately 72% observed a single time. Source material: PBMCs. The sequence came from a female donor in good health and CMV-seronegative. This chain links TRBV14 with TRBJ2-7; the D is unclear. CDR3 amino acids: CASSPPGRYYEQYF. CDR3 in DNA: TGTGCCAGCAGCCCCCCCGGCAGGTACTACGAGCAGTACTTC.